This T cell receptor beta chain was recovered during a study of cytomegalovirus exposure and HLA in healthy donors. Study observations and caveats: In an earlier analysis, most TCR beta V segments were productive about 87% or about 30% of the time. Researchers left out some V segments, among them TRBV6-2 and TRBV6-3, as indistinguishable. Later on, an analysis found that several of the most significant clusters appeared to be linked to common viral pathogens, which included parvovirus B19.

On this clone: The antigen is not known.

13 Jbeta primers and 60 Vbeta primers were used for the PCR. Using immunoSEQ multiplex PCR, the repertoire was profiled, and TCRdb retains in-frame clones only, with some absent. In the table there are under 300,000 clones, about 75% of which are singletons. The CDR3 runs 13 residues. In germline, CDR1 is SGDLS, CDR2 YYNGEE. Donors likely had unrecorded immune exposures despite being nominally healthy when sampled. The origin of this receptor is a female donor in good health and CMV-seronegative. The sequenced material came from PBMCs. The chain combines TRBV9 with TRBJ2-5, with unresolved D. Near its end, the DNA agrees better with TRBJ2-7, so the J call may be wrong. The CDR3 DNA sequence: TGTGCCAGCAGCGTAGGTAGCTCCTACGAGCAGTACTTC. Its translation: CASSVGSSYEQYF.